A selection of T cell receptor beta chains follows, all from one sample in a study of T cells after posttransplantation cyclophosphamide. Sequencing used immunoSEQ multiplex PCR; TCRdb keeps in-frame clones, though not all of them. The sample gives roughly 7,000 clones, approximately 90% of which show up once; approximately 4.5% is in the top ten. The sample here was CD8+ T cells sorted from blood, taken after allogeneic stem cell transplant with posttransplant cyclophosphamide. The receptor source for this set is a male patient in his sixties who received an allogeneic stem cell transplant from a related donor and was CMV-positive. Some of the T cells may derive from the graft donor. Each CDR3 is given with its conserved first and last residue. A D gene is named only where the DNA matches it firmly. Part of the rows lack a size; the others show once, few, many or a class for expanded clones.

J	D	size	V	CDR3	DNA
TRBJ2-2	TRBD2	few	TRBV28	CASGRGEYDTGELFF	TGTGCCAGCGGTCGGGGGGAGTACGACACCGGGGAGCTGTTTTTT
TRBJ1-2	TRBD1	-	TRBV9	CASSGTGYGYTF	TGTGCCAGCAGCGGGACAGGCTATGGCTACACCTTC
TRBJ2-7	-	-	TRBV7-6	CASSAYGSGVDEQYF	TGTGCCAGCAGCGCTTATGGTTCTGGAGTAGACGAGCAGTACTTC
TRBJ1-2	-	-	TRBV11-2	CASSHGGDGYTF	TGTGCCAGCAGCCACGGGGGGGATGGCTACACCTTC
TRBJ1-2	-	-	TRBV23-1	CASSRGGPNGYTF	TGCGCCAGCAGTCGTGGTGGGCCCAATGGCTACACCTTC
TRBJ2-7	-	-	TRBV7-6	CASSLGQLGQYF	TGTGCCAGCAGCTTAGGACAATTAGGGCAGTACTTC
TRBJ1-1	TRBD1	-	TRBV27	CASSLEGGSEAFF	TGTGCCAGCAGTTTAGAAGGGGGCTCTGAAGCTTTCTTT
TRBJ2-3	TRBD2	-	TRBV7-9	CASSLGISAGESDTQYF	TGTGCCAGCAGCTTAGGAATCAGCGCGGGGGAATCAGATACGCAGTATTTT
TRBJ2-3	TRBD2	-	TRBV11-1	CASSGLWAGGPGDTQYF	TGTGCCAGCAGCGGCCTCTGGGCGGGGGGGCCAGGAGATACGCAGTATTTT
TRBJ2-3	TRBD2	once	TRBV7-3	CASSSGLAGSTDTQYF	TGTGCCAGCAGCTCCGGACTAGCGGGTAGCACAGATACGCAGTATTTT
TRBJ1-2	-	-	TRBV6-5	CASSYVEGYGYTF	TGTGCCAGCAGTTACGTTGAGGGCTATGGCTACACCTTC
TRBJ2-1	-	few	TRBV5-4	CASSFSTEQFF	TGTGCCAGCAGCTTTTCAACAGAGCAGTTCTTC
TRBJ2-7	-	-	TRBV27	CASSLAGNYYEQYF	TGTGCCAGCAGTTTAGCAGGGAATTACTACGAGCAGTACTTC
TRBJ2-7	-	few	TRBV4-1	CASSQDPGRNSYEQYF	TGCGCCAGCAGCCAAGATCCGGGAAGAAACTCCTACGAGCAGTACTTC
TRBJ2-3	TRBD2	-	TRBV4-2	CASSQATGGPTDTQYF	TGTGCCAGCAGCCAAGCGACGGGGGGGCCGACAGATACGCAGTATTTT
TRBJ1-1	-	-	TRBV7-2	CASSYQGTAAFF	TGTGCCAGCAGCTATCAGGGTACGGCGGCTTTCTTT
TRBJ2-1	TRBD1	-	TRBV7-8	CASSTQGAINEQFF	TGTGCCAGCAGCACACAGGGGGCGATCAATGAGCAGTTCTTC
TRBJ2-3	-	-	TRBV19	CASSFGREEYF	TGTGCCAGTAGTTTCGGCAGGGAGGAGTATTTT
TRBJ2-1	-	-	TRBV28	CASVGGSYNEQFF	TGTGCCAGCGTGGGGGGATCCTACAATGAGCAGTTCTTC
TRBJ1-1	-	-	TRBV6-6	CASSWFPGGRLSEAFF	TGTGCCAGCAGTTGGTTTCCAGGAGGCAGGCTCTCTGAAGCTTTCTTT
TRBJ2-7	-	-	TRBV16	CASSQFNEQYF	TGTGCCAGCAGCCAATTCAACGAGCAGTACTTC
TRBJ2-3	TRBD2	-	TRBV6-4	CASSDEAGETDTQYF	TGTGCCAGCAGTGACGAAGCGGGGGAAACAGATACGCAGTATTTT
TRBJ2-3	-	-	TRBV6-5	CASHPGRGVTDTQYF	TGTGCCAGCCATCCCGGCAGGGGGGTCACAGATACGCAGTATTTT
TRBJ2-7	-	-	TRBV19	CASSLGPEGGIDEQYF	TGTGCCAGTAGTTTAGGGCCGGAGGGGGGGATCGACGAGCAGTACTTC
TRBJ2-7	-	once	TRBV6-7	CASSLGIYYEQYF	TGTGCCAGCAGCCTCGGGATCTACTACGAGCAGTACTTC
TRBJ2-7	-	-	TRBV27	CASSSLRREQYF	TGTGCCAGCAGCTCCCTGAGGCGCGAGCAGTACTTC
TRBJ2-1	TRBD2	-	TRBV11-1	CASSPSGGLAGTTNEQFF	TGTGCCAGCAGCCCTAGTGGGGGACTAGCGGGGACCACCAATGAGCAGTTCTTC
TRBJ2-1	TRBD2	-	TRBV10-1	CASSVAGGGEQFF	TGCGCCAGCAGTGTAGCGGGGGGGGGTGAGCAGTTCTTC
TRBJ2-1	TRBD1	-	TRBV4-3	CASSQATGWEQFF	TGCGCCAGCAGCCAAGCGACAGGGTGGGAGCAGTTCTTC
TRBJ2-5	TRBD2	once	TRBV13	CASSLLSGAETQYF	TGTGCCAGCAGCCTACTAAGCGGGGCAGAGACCCAGTACTTC
TRBJ2-7	-	-	TRBV9	CASSVCGGSSYEQYF	TGTGCCAGCAGCGTATGTGGGGGCAGCTCCTACGAGCAGTACTTC
TRBJ1-2	-	-	TRBV4-1	CASSQSSPPQGFYGYTF	TGCGCCAGCAGCCAATCATCTCCACCACAGGGCTTTTATGGCTACACCTTC
TRBJ2-3	-	-	TRBV10-2	CASRGGAGDTQYF	TGCGCCAGCAGGGGTGGGGCTGGAGATACGCAGTATTTT
TRBJ1-1	TRBD1	-	TRBV19	CASNAGGRSYTEAFF	TGTGCCAGTAATGCAGGGGGTCGATCGTACACTGAAGCTTTCTTT
TRBJ2-4	TRBD2	once	TRBV30	CAWSGGISENIQYF	TGTGCCTGGAGCGGGGGGATCAGTGAAAACATTCAGTACTTC
TRBJ2-6	-	-	TRBV1	CTSSIGSLCKSRANVLTF	TGCACCAGCAGTATTGGCAGTTTGTGCAAAAGTCGGGCCAACGTCCTGACTTTC
TRBJ2-7	-	-	TRBV5-1	CASSPNSYEQYF	TGCGCCAGCAGCCCCAACTCCTACGAGCAGTACTTC